This T cell receptor (beta chain) was captured by sequencing in a study of regulatory T cells in long-lasting Graves disease. Time point reported: newly diagnosed GD, antithyroid drugs for less than 3 months. The TCR library was prepared using RNA isolated from PBMCs. Many counts were recorded for this clonotype. Building the TCR beta libraries relied on iRepertoire HTBI primers, and CDR3 regions underwent Arm-PCR. Each CDR3 protein is one row after TCRdb ran MiXCR on the multiplex PCR reads. The top ten hold about 17% of the sample, which has under 800,000 distinct CDR3 sequences, around 15% seen once. The sample was also reused in another study, on T cells in Graves' hyperthyroidism and ophthalmopathy.

The receptor was derived from a woman in her twenties or thirties with Graves disease. This specimen was peripheral blood mononuclear cells (PBMCs), taken at new diagnosis, from a patient treated with antithyroid drugs.

CDR3 sequence reads: CASSGYGDGDEQYF. For the CDR3, the DNA is TGTGCCAGCAGCGGCTATGGGGACGGAGACGAGCAGTACTTC. This chain uses TRBV11-3 with TRBJ2-7; D tentatively fits TRBD1 or TRBD2 (5 bases each). CDR3 length: 14 residues. Germline CDR1 and CDR2: SGHNT and YENEEA. Trimming left V 5 bases short and J 5 bases short, with 16 bases between.